One TCR beta chain is described in this entry. Its antigen remains unknown. This record belongs to a study of cytomegalovirus exposure and HLA in healthy donors. Overall study findings and caveats: Cytomegalovirus-associated TCR beta chains were listed, numbering 164. Analysis was carried out at a later point, and it linked a missense DCLRE1C variant to TCR beta V- and J-gene trimming.

The primer mix had 60 Vbeta and 13 Jbeta primers. Sequencing used immunoSEQ multiplex PCR; TCRdb keeps in-frame clones, though not all of them. The sample carries 130,000 or so clones, 66% recorded once. In germline, CDR1 is PRHDT, CDR2 FYEKMQ (reference sequence). The CDR3 has 14 residues. The J segment lost 5 bases and the V segment lost 5 bases, leaving 8 bases of the junction unmatched. The V and J genes are TRBV13 and TRBJ2-7, with 8 bases aligning to TRBD1. The TCR originated in a man aged 18 to 30 in good health and CMV-seronegative. The sample taken for sequencing was PBMCs. The CDR3 coding sequence is TGTGCCAGCAGCCTGACAGGGGAGAGGAACGAGCAGTACTTC. Translating gives CASSLTGERNEQYF. The full variable domain, completed using reference TRBV13 and TRBJ2-7, is AAGVIQSPRHLIKEKRETATLKCYPIPRHDTVYWYQQGPGQDPQFLISFYEKMQSDKGSIPDRFSAQQFSDYHSELNMSSLELGDSALYFCASSLTGERNEQYFGPGTRLTVT.